This T cell receptor beta chain was profiled in a study of siplizumab effects on memory and regulatory T cells. General study results and limits: The study found naive T cells seemingly more diverse than memory cells and seemingly major alloresponse contributors. Alloreactive sequences tracing back to unstimulated CD4+ memory cells were significantly reduced by siplizumab. Roughly 75-97% of proliferating CD4+ or CD8+ clones lacked an assignable naive or memory phenotype. Unstimulated subsets contained matches for only a minor fraction of alloreactive clones.

Libraries were prepared by immunoSEQ multiplex PCR; TCRdb keeps only in-frame clonotypes and omits some of them. This table holds some 53,000 clones, 95% to 98% found once. About this clone: The antigen remains undetermined.

The sample taken for sequencing was naive CD4+ T cells sorted from blood. The sequence was collected from a human donor in good health.

The CDR3 loop reads CASSISASSYNEQFF. In DNA, the CDR3 is TGTGCCAGCAGCATATCGGCCAGCTCCTACAATGAGCAGTTCTTC. The rearrangement uses TRBV6-1 and TRBJ2-1; D unclear. This CDR3 region has 15 residues. Germline V gives CDR1 MNHNS, CDR2 SASEGT. Trimming removed 6 bases at V and 0 bases at J, with 12 bases between.